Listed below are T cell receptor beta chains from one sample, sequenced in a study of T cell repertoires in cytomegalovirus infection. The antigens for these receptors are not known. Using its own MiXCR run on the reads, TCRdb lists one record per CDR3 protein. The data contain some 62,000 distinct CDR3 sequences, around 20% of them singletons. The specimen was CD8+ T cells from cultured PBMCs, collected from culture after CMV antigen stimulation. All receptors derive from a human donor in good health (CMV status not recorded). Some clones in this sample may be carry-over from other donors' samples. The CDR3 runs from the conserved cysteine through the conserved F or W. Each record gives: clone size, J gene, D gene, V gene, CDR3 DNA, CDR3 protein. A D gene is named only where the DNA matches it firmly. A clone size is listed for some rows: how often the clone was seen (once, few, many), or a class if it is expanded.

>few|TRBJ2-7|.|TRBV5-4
TGTGCCAGCAGCTTAGAGATAGAAACCTACGAGCAGTACTTC
CASSLEIETYEQYF
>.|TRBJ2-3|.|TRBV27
TGTGCCAGCAGTCCCTTTGGGGGGCTCACAGATACGCAGTATTTT
CASSPFGGLTDTQYF
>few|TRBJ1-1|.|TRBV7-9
TGTGCCAGCAGCTCCCGCCTCGGACAGCCTGAAGCTTTCTTT
CASSSRLGQPEAFF
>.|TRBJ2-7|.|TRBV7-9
TGTGCCAGCAGCTCCCCGGACACCATTTTCTACGAGCAGTACTTC
CASSSPDTIFYEQYF
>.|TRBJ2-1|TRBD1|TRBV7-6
TGTGCCAGCAGCCCCCAACGGGACAGGGACAATGAGCAGTTCTTC
CASSPQRDRDNEQFF
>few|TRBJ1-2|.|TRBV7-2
TGTGCCAGCAGCTTAGGAAACAGGTTCTTTGACTATGGCTACACCTTC
CASSLGNRFFDYGYTF
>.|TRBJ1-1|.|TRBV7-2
TGTGCCAGCAGCCGTATAGGACAGAGCACTGAAGCTTTCTTT
CASSRIGQSTEAFF
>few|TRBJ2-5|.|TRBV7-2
TGTGCCAGCAGCTTACGGGGGTTCGGGGCAGAGACCCAGTACTTC
CASSLRGFGAETQYF
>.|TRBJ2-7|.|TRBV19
TGTGCCAGTAGTATATTATTGACAGCCTACGAGCAGTACTTC
CASSILLTAYEQYF
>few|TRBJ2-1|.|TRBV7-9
TGTGCCAGCAGCTTAGCGTCGGGTAGCCCGAGGGAGCAGTTCTTC
CASSLASGSPREQFF
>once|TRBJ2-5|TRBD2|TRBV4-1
TGCGCCAGCAGCCAAGGCGGGGGGCAAGACCAAGAGACCCAGTACTTC
CASSQGGGQDQETQYF
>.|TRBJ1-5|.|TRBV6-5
TGTGCCAGCAGTTACCGCGGGGGCATCGACCAGCATTTT
CASSYRGGIDQHF
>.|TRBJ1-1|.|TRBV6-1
TGTGCCAGCAGTGAACCGGGGGGGCTGAACACTGAAGCTTTCTTT
CASSEPGGLNTEAFF
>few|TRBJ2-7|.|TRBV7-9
TGTGCCAGCAGTCACCGGGACACGTCCTACGAGCAGTACTTC
CASSHRDTSYEQYF
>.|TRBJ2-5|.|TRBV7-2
TGTGCCAGCAGCTTAGAGAGGCTAGGACAGACCCAGTACTTC
CASSLERLGQTQYF
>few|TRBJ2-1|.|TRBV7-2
TGTGCCAGCAGCTCTCCTGGACAGCTCTACAATGAGCAGTTCTTC
CASSSPGQLYNEQFF
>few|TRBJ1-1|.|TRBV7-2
TGTGCCAGCAGCTTGGGGGGGCTCAGGACTGAAGCTTTCTTT
CASSLGGLRTEAFF